This entry lists 14 T cell receptor beta chains sequenced from one sample in a study of CD8 T cells in ankylosing spondylitis (dated by TCRdb to the late 2010s). Library prep was done by 5' RACE. This sample was sequenced with an Illumina HiSeq 2500. Starting from the raw public reads, TCRdb applied fastp trimming at Q25, assembled clones with MiXCR and retained in-frame beta chains. When rows share a CDR3 protein, they turn into one entry using the most common DNA and genes. In all, the sample holds about 150,000 distinct CDR3 sequences, and more than 40% of those were seen once. Roughly 15% of the sample is taken by the ten largest. Specimen: synovial fluid, either unsorted or a sorted T cell fraction (not recorded which). Receptors originate from a male donor with ankylosing spondylitis.

In this sample, this clonotype turned up once. The chain uses TRBV12-3 or TRBV12-4 and TRBJ1-1; D not resolved. V lost 6 bases and J lost 3, with 14 bases in between. This CDR3 comprises 14 residues. CDR3 amino acids: CASREGPRDTEAFF. CDR3 nucleotide sequence: TGTGCCAGCAGAGAAGGACCCAGAGACACTGAAGCTTTCTTT.

This clonotype was counted only a few times. This chain joins TRBV12-3 or TRBV12-4 and TRBJ1-6; a weak D match, TRBD1 (5 bases). The V and J ends lost 6 bases and 7 bases respectively, with 13 bases between them. The CDR3 length is 14 residues. The CDR3 reads CASRPTVSNSPLHF. As DNA, the CDR3 is TGTGCCAGCAGACCGACAGTTTCCAATTCACCCCTCCACTTT.

The chain joins TRBV5-1 to TRBJ1-1; D unclear. Looked up from germline, CDR1 is SGHRS and CDR2 is YFSETQ. CDR3 length equals 13 residues. Between the trimmed V and J ends, which lost 2 bases and 4 bases, there was a span of 9 bases. The CDR3 DNA is TGCGCCAGCAGCTTTTCCGGTAGCACTGAAGCTTTCTTT. Translation: CASSFSGSTEAFF.

This rearrangement joins TRBV6-1 to TRBJ2-2; 7 bases line up with TRBD2. The CDR3 is 14 residues long. The germline V gene has CDR1 MNHNS and CDR2 SASEGT. V shed 8 bases and J 2 bases; nucleotides not matched to a gene: 5. In DNA, the CDR3 is TGTGCCAGCTATGCGGGAGAAAACACCGGGGAGCTGTTTTTT. Amino acids: CASYAGENTGELFF.

This clonotype has just a few counts. The chain carries TRBV7-9 and TRBJ2-1; 12 nucleotides align to TRBD2. V lost 7 bases, J lost 3 bases, and 13 bases stayed unmatched. Germline V CDR1 and CDR2: SEHNR, FQNEAQ (reference sequence). This CDR3 has 18 amino acids. CDR3 nucleotides: TGTGCCAGCAACAAACTAGCGGGGGGCCTTATAAGCTACAATGAGCAGTTCTTC. It yields the protein CASNKLAGGLISYNEQFF.

The V gene is TRBV5-1, the J gene TRBJ1-2; D not certain. The CDR3 sequence is 13 residues long. CDR1 SGHRS and CDR2 YFSETQ come from the germline V gene. V lost 0 bases and J 6 bases, leaving 9 bases between the germline ends. CDR3 region: CASSLGRVDGYTF. CDR3 nucleotides: TGCGCCAGCAGCTTGGGGCGGGTTGATGGCTACACCTTC.

V is TRBV4-1 and J is TRBJ1-1, with D tentatively TRBD1 (6 bases). This CDR3 is built from 16 residues. Germline V gives CDR1 MGHRA, CDR2 YSYEKL. The V and J ends lost 1 base and 7 bases respectively, with 19 bases between them. Here the CDR3 reads CASSQVAGVGVGEAFF. The CDR3 DNA follows: TGCGCCAGCAGCCAAGTGGCAGGGGTCGGTGTTGGTGAAGCTTTCTTT.

V gene TRBV28 combines with J gene TRBJ2-1; D is perhaps TRBD1 or TRBD2 (5 bases each). The CDR3 sequence is 15 residues long. Germline V gives CDR1 MDHEN, CDR2 SYDVKM. Trimming pared 6 bases from V and 0 bases from J, leaving 12 bases between. DNA for the CDR3: TGTGCCAGCAGCTGGGACCCAGACTCCTACAATGAGCAGTTCTTC. As protein: CASSWDPDSYNEQFF.

This clonotype was observed at least ten times. The chain combines TRBV12-3 or TRBV12-4 with TRBJ1-5; 7 bases are shared with TRBD1. Germline trimming cut 6 bases from V and 4 bases from J; bases unmatched to any gene: 9. CDR3 length: 15 amino acids. In DNA form, the CDR3 reads TGTGCCAGCAGCTTGACAGGGAATGCGAATCAGCCCCAGCATTTT. This translates into CASSLTGNANQPQHF.

The chain recombines TRBV29-1 with TRBJ1-4; unclear D gene. V was pared by 2 bases and J by 7 bases, with 14 bases between. Germline CDR1 reads SQVTM; CDR2 reads ANQGSEA. The CDR3 has 14 residues. In DNA form, the CDR3 reads TGCAGCGTTGAATCGGTCGGGAACGGTGAAAAACTGTTTTTT. Amino acid sequence: CSVESVGNGEKLFF.

The V call is TRBV27, the J call TRBJ2-3; no reliable D call. Between the trimmed V and J ends, which lost 3 bases and 2 bases, there was a span of 9 bases. Germline V gene sequence: CDR1 MNHEY, CDR2 SMNVEV (reference sequence). There are 14 residues in the CDR3. CDR3 nucleotide sequence: TGTGCCAGCAGTTTGTTCTCCCACACAGATACGCAGTATTTT. It codes for CASSLFSHTDTQYF.

This chain connects TRBV10-3 to TRBJ2-1, with D tentatively TRBD1 or TRBD2 (6 bases each). Germline lookup yields CDR1 ENHRY and CDR2 SYGVKD. CDR3 size: 16 residues. V was trimmed by 4 bases and J by 5 bases, leaving 18 bases between them. CDR3 sequence (DNA): TGTGCCATCAGTGGACCAGGAGGGGGGACAAACAATGAGCAGTTCTTC. It yields the protein CAISGPGGGTNNEQFF.

This chain uses TRBV18 with TRBJ1-4; D ambiguous. The V gene lost 4 bases and the J gene lost 8 bases, with 11 bases spanning the gap. CDR3 length: 13 amino acids. The germline V gene encodes CDR1 KGHSH and CDR2 LQKENI. DNA of the CDR3: TGTGCCAGCTCACGGCTCCGAAAGGAAAAACTGTTTTTT. This sequence encodes CASSRLRKEKLFF.

The chain couples TRBV4-2 to TRBJ2-2; 13 nucleotides align to TRBD2. CDR3 length: 16 amino acids. After removal of 6 bases from V and 0 bases from J, the junction contained 1 base not matched to a gene. Germline lookup yields CDR1 LGHNA and CDR2 YNFKEQ. The CDR3, as DNA: TGTGCCAGCAGAGGACTAGCGGGGGCGAACACCGGGGAGCTGTTTTTT. Amino acid sequence: CASRGLAGANTGELFF.